Below, 21 T cell receptor beta chains from the same sample are listed, as sequenced in a study of shared clonotypes between healthy human individuals. TCRdb's copy holds only in-frame clones and misses some; the assay was immunoSEQ multiplex PCR. Of more than 2 million clones listed, 90% to 95% were seen once; the top ten hold roughly 0.13%. The sequenced sample consisted of naive CD4+ T cells sorted from blood. Sample subset: CD45RA+ positively selected. The receptors originated from a man in his late teens or twenties in good health.

V usage is TRBV6-5 and J usage is TRBJ1-1; 7 bases line up with TRBD1. The CDR3 extends over 15 amino acids. The germline V gene has CDR1 MNHEY and CDR2 SVGAGI. After removal of 7 bases from V and 5 bases from J, the junction contained 13 bases not matched to a gene. This CDR3 is CASTVTGDLRTEAFF. CDR3 in DNA: TGTGCCAGCACCGTTACAGGGGATTTACGTACTGAAGCTTTCTTT.

The chain is built from TRBV9 and TRBJ2-3; tentatively, D is TRBD1 (5 bases). The CDR3 is 15 residues long. The V gene lost 3 bases and the J gene lost 0 bases, with 11 bases spanning the gap. The germline CDR1 and CDR2 sequences are SGDLS and YYNGEE. CDR3 DNA sequence: TGTGCCAGCAGCGAGGACACCCTGAGCACAGATACGCAGTATTTT. As protein: CASSEDTLSTDTQYF.

The chain couples TRBV11-2 to TRBJ2-5; no clear D gene. Trimming removed 2 bases from V and 1 base from J, with 11 bases in between. The CDR3 spans 15 residues. CDR1 is SGHAT, CDR2 FQNNGV, per germline. DNA for the CDR3: TGTGCCAGCAGCTTATTAGGGCCTCCCCAAGAGACCCAGTACTTC. Translation: CASSLLGPPQETQYF.

This chain connects TRBV18 to TRBJ1-1; D call uncertain. Germline values: CDR1 KGHSH, CDR2 LQKENI. V shed 4 bases and J shed 5 bases, with 11 bases lying between them. This CDR3 is built from 13 residues. CDR3 residues: CASSQERVTEAFF. The CDR3 region has the DNA TGTGCCAGCTCACAGGAAAGGGTGACTGAAGCTTTCTTT.

The genes are TRBV30 and TRBJ2-1; D not certain. The CDR3 has 15 amino acids. V lost 2 bases, J lost 5 bases, and 16 bases lay in between. CDR1 and CDR2 (germline): GTSNPN, SVGIG (reference sequence). The CDR3 DNA sequence: TGTGCCTGGAGTCCCGGATTGGGCGATCACAATGAGCAGTTCTTC. Protein sequence: CAWSPGLGDHNEQFF.

The rearrangement joins TRBV10-3 to TRBJ1-6; 7 bases fit TRBD1. The CDR3 sequence is 16 residues long. J gave up 5 bases and V 4 bases, and 8 bases lay outside the gene matches. Germline CDR1 is ENHRY and CDR2 is SYGVKD. CDR3 residues: CAISGQGAFNNSPLHF. CDR3 sequence (DNA): TGTGCCATCAGTGGACAGGGCGCCTTTAATAATTCACCCCTCCACTTT.

V usage is TRBV4-3 and J usage is TRBJ2-5; D perhaps matches TRBD1 (6 bases). The CDR3 extends over 14 amino acids. Germline-derived CDR1 and CDR2 are LGHNA and YSLEER. The V end was cut by 4 bases, the J end by 5 bases, with 14 bases between. Here the CDR3 reads CASSRSQGTETQYF. Written as DNA, the CDR3 is TGCGCCAGCAGCCGTTCACAGGGTACGGAGACCCAGTACTTC.

This clone occurred a few times. The chain carries TRBV5-1 and TRBJ2-2; tentative D call: TRBD1 (5 bases). The CDR3 is made up of 14 amino acids. Trimming took 6 bases from V and 6 from J, leaving 15 bases between them. Germline V gene lookup returns CDR1 SGHRS and CDR2 YFSETQ. CDR3 sequence (DNA): TGCGCCAGCACACCAGATGGGGCAGCCGGGGAGCTGTTTTTT. This encodes CASTPDGAAGELFF.

As for this clone: This specimen includes other DNA sequences encoding the same CDR3. This chain links TRBV7-9 with TRBJ2-7; TRBD1 might be the D (6 bases). Trimming pared 4 bases from V and 3 bases from J, leaving 10 bases between. The CDR3 is made up of 13 amino acids. From germline, CDR1 is SEHNR and CDR2 FQNEAQ (reference sequence). CDR3 residues: CASSSRGGYEQYF. The DNA for the CDR3 is TGTGCCAGCAGCTCCCGAGGGGGCTACGAGCAGTACTTC.

The rearrangement uses TRBV6-1 and TRBJ2-5, with D possibly being TRBD2 (6 bases). Germline V lookup: CDR1 MNHNS, CDR2 SASEGT. The CDR3 sequence is 15 residues long. Trimming took 1 base from V and 3 from J, leaving 12 bases between them. The CDR3 DNA sequence: TGTGCCAGCAGTGAAGGGGAGGCGGGAAAAGAGACCCAGTACTTC. Protein: CASSEGEAGKETQYF.

The chain employs TRBV27 and TRBJ1-3, with TRBD1 matching over 7 bases. The CDR3 extends over 15 amino acids. V was clipped by 5 bases and J by 4 bases; unmatched bases: 8. CDR1 and CDR2 from the germline V gene are MNHEY and SMNVEV (reference sequence). In nucleotides, the CDR3 is TGTGCCAGCAGTCTAAAGGGGGCCGCAGGAAACACCATATATTTT. Translated, it gives CASSLKGAAGNTIYF.

The chain combines TRBV7-2 with TRBJ2-7; possible D gene TRBD2, 5 bases. The germline V gene has CDR1 SGHTA and CDR2 FQGNSA. The CDR3 totals 16 residues. V lost 0 bases, J lost 1 base, and 13 bases lay in between. The CDR3 spells CASSLAARGGSYEQYF. Here the CDR3 DNA reads TGTGCCAGCAGCTTAGCGGCGCGAGGCGGGTCCTACGAGCAGTACTTC.

This rearrangement joins TRBV29-1 to TRBJ2-7; D perhaps matches TRBD2 (6 bases). V gave up 2 bases and J gave up 5 bases, with 16 bases separating them. Germline V CDR1 and CDR2: SQVTM, ANQGSEA. The CDR3 has 14 amino acids. This chain's CDR3 is CSVEIGGRRNEQYF. The CDR3 DNA is TGCAGCGTTGAAATCGGGGGTAGGCGAAACGAGCAGTACTTC.

This sequence joins TRBV2 and TRBJ2-3, with D unclear. The CDR3 loop spans 12 amino acids. In germline, CDR1 is SNHLY, CDR2 FYNNEI. Trimming cost V 5 bases and J 6 bases, with 9 bases left between them. The CDR3 sequence is CASSITSDTQYF. CDR3 bases: TGTGCCAGCAGTATAACAAGCGATACGCAGTATTTT.

The CDR3, as DNA: TGTGCCAGCAGCTTGTATTATGGACAGCCCCAGCATTTT. Translated, it gives CASSLYYGQPQHF. This chain uses TRBV5-5 with TRBJ1-5; D not certain. V was pared by 1 base and J by 7 bases, with 9 bases between. Germline-derived CDR1 and CDR2 are SGHKS and YYEKEE (reference sequence). CDR3 length equals 13 residues.

The chain employs TRBV18 and TRBJ2-1; no clear D gene. The germline gives CDR1 KGHSH, CDR2 LQKENI. Trimming shortened V by 2 bases and J by 1 base, and 9 bases separated the two germline ends. CDR3 length: 15 amino acids. CDR3: CASSPYAASYNEQFF. CDR3 in DNA: TGTGCCAGCTCACCATACGCAGCTTCCTACAATGAGCAGTTCTTC.

With regard to this clone: Other DNA sequences of this sample code for an identical CDR3. This sequence joins TRBV5-1 and TRBJ2-7; either TRBD1 or TRBD2 may fit D (5 bases each). Trimming left V 0 bases short and J 2 bases short, with 9 bases between. CDR1 is SGHRS and CDR2 is YFSETQ in the germline V gene. CDR3 length equals 14 residues. CDR3 residues: CASSLAGAAYEQYF. Here the CDR3 DNA reads TGCGCCAGCAGCTTGGCCGGGGCCGCCTACGAGCAGTACTTC.

The chain couples TRBV30 to TRBJ1-5; 10 bases agree with TRBD1. The V gene end was trimmed by 2 bases and the J gene end by 7 bases; junction bases not matched to a gene: 26. The CDR3 covers 21 residues. The germline V gene encodes CDR1 GTSNPN and CDR2 SVGIG (reference sequence). The CDR3 region has the DNA TGTGCCTGGAGTAACGCTGACAGGGTTGTTGTGGGGACAGGGGAGGAACAGCCCCAGCATTTT. It encodes CAWSNADRVVVGTGEEQPQHF.

The V and J genes are TRBV5-4 and TRBJ2-3, with D perhaps TRBD2 (6 bases). In germline, CDR1 is SGHNT, CDR2 YYREEE (reference sequence). The germline V and J ends were trimmed by 4 bases and 1 base, with 16 bases remaining between them. The CDR3 covers 16 residues. CDR3 protein: CASSTELAARTDTQYF. In nucleotides, the CDR3 is TGTGCCAGCAGCACCGAACTAGCAGCTCGCACAGATACGCAGTATTTT.

This chain links TRBV7-9 with TRBJ1-4; TRBD1 matches at 8 bases. The trim removed 4 bases at V and 5 bases at J, leaving 6 bases unmatched. CDR3 length: 15 residues. The germline V gene has CDR1 SEHNR and CDR2 FQNEAQ (reference sequence). DNA for the CDR3: TGTGCCAGCAGCTCTGACAGGGGTTGGAATGAAAAACTGTTTTTT. Protein sequence: CASSSDRGWNEKLFF.

This clone was seen only once. The V call is TRBV10-3, the J call TRBJ2-7, with 8 bases that match TRBD2. The V segment lost 10 bases and the J segment 2 bases; nucleotides outside the gene matches: 7. The CDR3 consists of 13 residues. Germline CDR1 and CDR2: ENHRY and SYGVKD. The CDR3, as DNA: TGTGCCAGCGTAGCGGGGCCCACCTACGAGCAGTACTTC. It codes for CASVAGPTYEQYF.